These T cell receptor beta chains were read from a single sample in a study of siplizumab effects on memory and regulatory T cells. The method was immunoSEQ multiplex PCR; TCRdb's version includes in-frame clones alone and lacks a portion of them. Counted here are some 99,000 clones, about 91% occurring once; the ten biggest clones make up roughly 0.75%. Sequencing was done on a sample of Tregs sorted from blood. The origin of the receptors is a human donor in good health. CDR3s include the opening cysteine and the closing phenylalanine or tryptophan. The order of the fields is J gene, V gene, CDR3 protein.

TRBJ2-1,TRBV6-1,CASSVQEGDEQFF
TRBJ2-1,TRBV10-3,CAISESTGNEQFF
TRBJ1-4,TRBV5-1,CASSLGGQTNEKLFF
TRBJ2-3,TRBV2,CASSVGTGTVPHLDTQYF
TRBJ1-3,TRBV19,CASTRDRGRPSGNTIYF
TRBJ2-5,TRBV6-5,CASSKTGTETQYF
TRBJ1-2,TRBV23-1,CARRNTPSNYGYTF
TRBJ1-6,TRBV27,CASSLLQGNSPLHF
TRBJ2-7,TRBV6-5,CASNLSGGPYEQYF
TRBJ2-2,TRBV25-1,CASSDWSFGELFF
TRBJ2-7,TRBV9,CASSNSGARRGEQYF
TRBJ1-2,TRBV5-1,CASSLSQGTGYTF
TRBJ1-1,TRBV9,CASSVAPQGAYTEAFF
TRBJ2-7,TRBV5-1,CASSSGQAASYEQYF
TRBJ2-7,TRBV7-9,CASSFYEEQYF
TRBJ1-2,TRBV6-5,CASRASSGYTF
TRBJ1-2,TRBV29-1,CSVEGSFGGYTF
TRBJ2-7,TRBV6-1,CASSVGGSYEQYF
TRBJ1-6,TRBV18,CASSRDRAENSPLHF
TRBJ2-7,TRBV5-6,CASSHDRGAAYEQYF
TRBJ2-1,TRBV7-9,CASSRPSAGTFFTEQFF
TRBJ2-5,TRBV7-2,CASSRILAGVFGTQYF
TRBJ2-7,TRBV6-5,CASSRTGGGYEQYF
TRBJ2-2,TRBV28,CASKHSTGELFF
TRBJ2-3,TRBV7-2,CASTPAAADTQYF